One sample yielded the 21 T cell receptor beta chains listed below, sequenced in a study of blood T cell repertoires in COVID-19. Measured with immunoSEQ multiplex PCR; TCRdb has only the in-frame clones, and not every one. The repertoire holds some 150,000 clones, more than 75% seen once, with 0.95% to 1.5% in the top ten. Sequencing was carried out using PBMCs or T cells enriched from blood (not recorded which). These receptors were obtained from a woman aged 25-40 years with acute COVID-19.

This clone has a single count. The chain links TRBV5-1 to TRBJ1-4; 7 nucleotides match TRBD1. The J segment lost 4 bases and the V segment lost 0 bases, leaving 6 bases of the junction unmatched. Germline V gene data show CDR1 as SGHRS and CDR2 as YFSETQ. The CDR3 is 16 amino acids. The DNA of the CDR3 is TGCGCCAGCAGCTTGGGGACAGGCGAATTTAATGAAAAACTGTTTTTT. Translated: CASSLGTGEFNEKLFF.

This rearrangement joins TRBV28 to TRBJ1-1, with a possible D match to TRBD1 (5 bases). The CDR3 has 15 residues. Germline lookup yields CDR1 MDHEN and CDR2 SYDVKM. With 7 bases removed from V and 6 bases from J, the gap between germline ends came to 21 bases. The chain's CDR3 is CASTWVLLRVPEAFF. The CDR3 coding sequence is TGTGCCAGCACATGGGTCCTCCTCAGGGTCCCTGAAGCTTTCTTT.

The chain employs TRBV5-6 and TRBJ1-2; TRBD1 agrees at 10 bases. The CDR3 is 16 residues long. The germline V gene encodes CDR1 SGHDT and CDR2 YYEEEE. V shed 5 bases and J 0 bases; nucleotides not matched to a gene: 7. The CDR3 bases are TGTGCCAGCAGAATCCGCGGACAGGGGGCTAACTATGGCTACACCTTC. Translating gives CASRIRGQGANYGYTF.

The chain combines TRBV5-1 with TRBJ2-1; 9 bases fit TRBD2. V shed 4 bases and J 7 bases; nucleotides not matched to a gene: 3. The germline V gene has CDR1 SGHRS and CDR2 YFSETQ. The CDR3 loop spans 13 amino acids. CDR3: CASSPGLANEQFF. CDR3 in DNA: TGCGCCAGCAGCCCGGGACTAGCTAATGAGCAGTTCTTC.

The V gene is TRBV20-1, the J gene TRBJ2-1, with 13 bases identical to TRBD2. CDR1 is DFQATT and CDR2 is SNEGSKA in the germline V gene (reference sequence). CDR3 length: 13 amino acids. Losses at the gene ends were 6 bases for V and 10 bases for J; bases not matched to a gene: 6. In DNA form, the CDR3 reads TGCAGTGCCAGTCGGGGACTAGCGGGAGAGCAGTTCTTC. Encoded protein: CSASRGLAGEQFF.

The chain has TRBV28 and TRBJ1-1; a possible D gene is TRBD1 (6 bases). V gave up 6 bases and J gave up 4 bases, with 18 bases separating them. CDR1 is MDHEN and CDR2 is SYDVKM in the germline V gene. The CDR3 runs 15 residues. The CDR3 DNA reads TGTGCCAGCAGAAGGGGACTCCGGGGGGCCACTGAAGCTTTCTTT. The encoded protein is CASRRGLRGATEAFF.

The chain has TRBV4-3 and TRBJ2-1; weak D call: TRBD2 (5 bases). The CDR3 is made up of 16 amino acids. Trimming pared 0 bases from V and 7 bases from J, leaving 16 bases between. The V gene's germline CDR1 is LGHNA and CDR2 YSLEER. In DNA, the CDR3 is TGCGCCAGCAGCCAAGATGAGAGGATAGCGAAAAATGAGCAGTTCTTC. It specifies CASSQDERIAKNEQFF.

CDR3 amino acids: CASSLGGSGAYEQYF. The CDR3 DNA is TGTGCCAGCAGTTTAGGCGGGTCAGGCGCCTACGAGCAGTACTTC. The chain employs TRBV27 and TRBJ2-7, with D possibly being TRBD2 (5 bases). The CDR3 totals 15 residues. Per germline, CDR1 MNHEY and CDR2 SMNVEV (reference sequence). The V and J ends lost 2 bases and 2 bases respectively, with 13 bases between them.

The chain links TRBV6-4 to TRBJ2-2; D remains unclear. The CDR3 covers 15 residues. Trimming removed 1 base from V and 6 bases from J, with 12 bases in between. Germline-derived CDR1 and CDR2 are MRHNA and SNTAGT. The CDR3 nucleotides read TGTGCCAGCAGTGACTTCTATCCCGCCGCCGGGGAGCTGTTTTTT. The encoded protein is CASSDFYPAAGELFF.

The V and J genes are TRBV10-3 and TRBJ1-5; no reliable D call. The CDR3 has 13 amino acids. V lost 5 bases to trimming and J lost 3 bases, with 8 bases between them. Germline V gives CDR1 ENHRY, CDR2 SYGVKD. CDR3 nucleotides: TGTGCCATCAGTCCACAGAACAATCAGCCCCAGCATTTT. Translation: CAISPQNNQPQHF.

This clone showed up just once. This chain connects TRBV28 to TRBJ2-7; TRBD1 matches 7 bases. Germline V gene sequence: CDR1 MDHEN, CDR2 SYDVKM. J lost 2 bases, V lost 6 bases, and 4 bases had no gene match. The CDR3 consists of 13 residues. CDR3 DNA sequence: TGTGCCAGCAGGCAGGGACAGACCTACGAGCAGTACTTC. Translated: CASRQGQTYEQYF.

J is TRBJ2-1 and V is TRBV12-3 or TRBV12-4, with D uncertain. The CDR3 is 11 residues long. V dropped 5 bases and J dropped 9 bases, with 8 bases sitting between them. The CDR3 spells CASSDEAEQFF. The CDR3 nucleotides are TGTGCCAGCAGTGATGAGGCTGAGCAGTTCTTC.

The chain is built from TRBV4-2 and TRBJ2-3; 9 nucleotides agree with TRBD2. CDR3 length: 18 amino acids. CDR1 is LGHNA, CDR2 YNFKEQ, per germline. Trimming cost V 2 bases and J 2 bases; bases outside gene matches: 11. The CDR3 protein is CASSQSSSSGTYTDTQYF. For the CDR3, the DNA is TGTGCCAGCAGCCAATCCAGCTCTAGCGGGACCTACACAGATACGCAGTATTTT.

The chain links TRBV28 to TRBJ2-1; 10 bases map to TRBD1. Trimming at V came to 7 bases and at J to 7 bases, leaving 4 bases not matched to a gene. The germline CDR1 and CDR2 sequences are MDHEN and SYDVKM. CDR3 length: 13 residues. This chain's CDR3 is CASTRTGGNEQFF. The DNA for the CDR3 is TGTGCCAGCACCCGGACAGGGGGGAATGAGCAGTTCTTC. Full variable domain (outside the CDR3, taken from reference TRBV28 and TRBJ2-1): DVKVTQSSRYLVKRTGEKVFLECVQDMDHENMFWYRQDPGLGLRLIYFSYDVKMKEKGDIPEGYSVSREKKERFSLILESASTNQTSMYLCASTRTGGNEQFFGPGTRLTVL.

The gene calls are TRBV27 and TRBJ2-1, with 7 bases lining up with TRBD2. The CDR3 sequence is 19 residues long. From germline, CDR1 is MNHEY and CDR2 SMNVEV (reference sequence). The ends lost 3 bases at V and 2 bases at J; junction bases unmatched: 16. The CDR3 DNA reads TGTGCCAGCAGTTTCTCCCCCCGCTCCCTAGCGGAGGCCTACAATGAGCAGTTCTTC. Amino acids: CASSFSPRSLAEAYNEQFF.

The CDR3 spells CASSSGGAYNEQFF. The CDR3 DNA is TGTGCCAGCAGTTCGGGCGGGGCATACAATGAGCAGTTCTTC. This chain uses TRBV27 with TRBJ2-1, with D possibly being TRBD2 (6 bases). Germline loops: CDR1 MNHEY, CDR2 SMNVEV (reference sequence). CDR3 length: 14 amino acids. Trimming removed 4 bases at V and 4 bases at J, with 11 bases between.

CDR3 sequence: CASSLERGTDTQYF. The CDR3 DNA is TGTGCCAGCAGCTTAGAGCGGGGCACAGATACGCAGTATTTT. The rearrangement links TRBV7-6 to TRBJ2-3; D perhaps matches TRBD2 (6 bases). Germline V gene sequence: CDR1 SGHVS, CDR2 FNYEAQ. The CDR3 spans 14 residues. The germline V and J ends were trimmed by 1 base and 1 base, with 6 bases remaining between them.

The CDR3 protein is CASSQVSASWANEQFF. The CDR3 DNA follows: TGCGCCAGCAGCCAAGTATCGGCTAGCTGGGCGAATGAGCAGTTCTTC. This rearrangement joins TRBV4-3 to TRBJ2-1; D may be TRBD2 (5 bases). V was shortened by 1 base and J by 7 bases, with 17 bases between the two germline ends. Germline-derived CDR1 and CDR2 are LGHNA and YSLEER. The CDR3 extends over 16 amino acids.

This clone was detected once. The chain employs TRBV18 and TRBJ2-1, with 8 bases lining up with TRBD2. The CDR3 is made up of 15 amino acids. Germline-derived CDR1 and CDR2 are KGHSH and LQKENI. After removal of 8 bases from V and 4 bases from J, the junction contained 10 bases not matched to a gene. The CDR3, as DNA: TGTGCCAGCGACGCGGGGGGCCTTAATTACAATGAGCAGTTCTTC. This sequence encodes CASDAGGLNYNEQFF.

The chain is built from TRBV27 and TRBJ2-1; no firm D call. The CDR3 runs to 13 residues. Germline CDR1 and CDR2: MNHEY and SMNVEV (reference sequence). V lost 0 bases, J lost 10 bases, and 10 bases lay in between. The DNA for the CDR3 is TGTGCCAGCAGTTTATCAGCGAGCGAGGAGCAGTTCTTC. Translation gives CASSLSASEEQFF.

This rearrangement joins TRBV11-2 to TRBJ2-2; unclear D gene. The CDR3 has 14 amino acids. V was pared by 5 bases and J by 6 bases, with 13 bases between. CDR1 SGHAT and CDR2 FQNNGV come from the germline V gene. The CDR3, as DNA: TGTGCCAGCAGCCCCCCCCTAACTGCCGGGGAGCTGTTTTTT. Protein product: CASSPPLTAGELFF.